The next 20 T cell receptor beta chains were all read from a single sample in a study of cytomegalovirus exposure and HLA in healthy donors. The PCR had 60 Vbeta and 13 Jbeta primers. The assay was immunoSEQ multiplex PCR, and TCRdb's table has in-frame clones only and misses some. The table shows roughly 200,000 clones, with 80% to 90% occurring only once. The sequenced material came from PBMCs. The origin of the receptors is a woman aged 18 to 35 in good health and CMV-seronegative.

The rearrangement links TRBV5-8 to TRBJ2-7; 9 nucleotides line up with TRBD1. The trim removed 4 bases at V and 6 bases at J, leaving 2 bases unmatched. The CDR3 sequence is 12 residues long. Germline V gives CDR1 SGHTS, CDR2 YDEGEE. This CDR3 is CASSRTGVEQYF. Written as DNA, the CDR3 is TGTGCCAGCAGCCGGACAGGGGTCGAGCAGTACTTC.

This sequence joins TRBV14 and TRBJ2-2; 8 nucleotides line up with TRBD1. CDR3 length equals 15 residues. CDR1 and CDR2 from the germline V gene are SGHDN and FVKESK. After removal of 6 bases from V and 5 bases from J, the junction contained 8 bases not matched to a gene. The CDR3 here is CASSRDRGRTGELFF. Written as DNA, the CDR3 is TGTGCCAGCAGTCGAGACAGGGGACGAACCGGGGAGCTGTTTTTT.

About this clone: One end of the junction is discordant with germline, which a read error may explain. The rearrangement uses TRBV7-9 and TRBJ2-3; TRBD1 might be the D (7 bases). This CDR3 is built from 16 residues. Germline V gives CDR1 SEHNR, CDR2 FQNEAQ (reference sequence). CDR3 DNA sequence: TGTTCCAGCAGCTTTCACAGGGGAGGATTCACAGATACGCAGTATTTT. Translated, it gives CSSSFHRGGFTDTQYF.

The chain combines TRBV6-1 with TRBJ2-7; D ambiguous. The CDR3 is made up of 14 amino acids. Trimming stripped 7 bases from V and 4 bases from J, with 17 bases between. CDR1 and CDR2 from the germline V gene are MNHNS and SASEGT. The CDR3 DNA is TGTGCCAGCATTACGGCGACACCACCTTACGAGCAGTACTTC. It translates to CASITATPPYEQYF.

The V call is TRBV19, the J call TRBJ1-5; D unclear. This CDR3 is 15 amino acids long. Germline V lookup: CDR1 LNHDA, CDR2 SQIVND (reference sequence). The ends were cut back, 6 bases at V and 1 base at J, with 13 bases in the middle. The DNA of the CDR3 is TGTGCCAGTAGGGTTGACTCGGCGAGCAATCAGCCCCAGCATTTT. The encoded protein is CASRVDSASNQPQHF.

The V and J genes are TRBV5-1 and TRBJ2-3, with 7 nucleotides matching TRBD2. The V and J ends lost 0 bases and 2 bases, in that order; junction bases with no gene match: 3. CDR3 length equals 15 residues. From germline, CDR1 is SGHRS and CDR2 YFSETQ. The CDR3 DNA follows: TGCGCCAGCAGCTTGGTTGGGAGGGTCACAGATACGCAGTATTTT. Translated, it gives CASSLVGRVTDTQYF.

The rearrangement uses TRBV7-9 and TRBJ1-5; D unresolved. The CDR3 is 15 residues long. With 5 bases removed from V and 5 bases from J, the gap between germline ends came to 16 bases. The germline V gene encodes CDR1 SEHNR and CDR2 FQNEAQ (reference sequence). The CDR3 region is CASSRGPDSHQPQHF. In DNA, the CDR3 is TGTGCCAGCAGCCGAGGGCCAGACTCTCATCAGCCCCAGCATTTT.

The chain couples TRBV29-1 to TRBJ1-3, with TRBD1 matching 8 bases. The V gene's germline CDR1 is SQVTM and CDR2 ANQGSEA. The CDR3 has 14 residues. The junction had 7 bases not matched to a gene; V was cut back by 5 bases and J by 4 bases. CDR3 bases: TGCAGCGTTTCCCAGGGGGCGTTCGGAAACACCATATATTTT. It specifies CSVSQGAFGNTIYF.

In the case of this clone: In the same sample, other DNA sequences code for this CDR3. V and J are TRBV4-3 and TRBJ1-3, with TRBD1 matching 7 bases. This CDR3 contains 15 residues. Germline V gives CDR1 LGHNA, CDR2 YSLEER. Germline trimming cut 3 bases from V and 2 bases from J; bases unmatched to any gene: 4. The CDR3 DNA follows: TGCGCCAGCAGCCAGCTAACAGGGGCTGGAAACACCATATATTTT. Its translation: CASSQLTGAGNTIYF.

The V call is TRBV6-1, the J call TRBJ2-5; maybe TRBD2 (5 bases). Germline CDR1 and CDR2: MNHNS and SASEGT. The CDR3 is 15 amino acids. Between the trimmed V and J ends, which lost 1 base and 2 bases, there was a span of 11 bases. CDR3 loop: CASSEGKAVQETQYF. CDR3 nucleotides: TGTGCCAGCAGTGAAGGAAAAGCGGTACAAGAGACCCAGTACTTC.

V gene TRBV4-1 combines with J gene TRBJ2-4, with D perhaps TRBD1 (6 bases). CDR1 is MGHRA and CDR2 is YSYEKL in the germline V gene. Trimming took 2 bases from V and 0 from J, leaving 14 bases between them. This CDR3 region has 17 residues. CDR3 region: CASSQRTRGGAKNIQYF. The CDR3 nucleotides are TGCGCCAGCAGCCAAAGAACGAGAGGGGGAGCCAAAAACATTCAGTACTTC.

In this sample, this clone turned up once. The chain carries TRBV10-3 and TRBJ1-5; D call uncertain. In germline, CDR1 is ENHRY, CDR2 SYGVKD. This CDR3 region has 14 residues. V shed 2 bases and J shed 1 base, with 6 bases lying between them. The CDR3 is CAISEGRSNQPQHF. CDR3 bases: TGTGCCATCAGTGAGGGCAGGAGCAATCAGCCCCAGCATTTT.

This chain connects TRBV19 to TRBJ1-5; 8 bases line up with TRBD1. Losses at the gene ends were 3 bases for V and 5 bases for J; bases not matched to a gene: 6. CDR3 length: 15 amino acids. Germline loops: CDR1 LNHDA, CDR2 SQIVND (reference sequence). The CDR3 DNA sequence: TGTGCCAGTAGTATTATCGACAGGGGTGATCAGCCCCAGCATTTT. Protein: CASSIIDRGDQPQHF.

This clone occurred a few times. This sequence joins TRBV6-5 and TRBJ2-3; the D gene is possibly TRBD1 (6 bases). Germline V gives CDR1 MNHEY, CDR2 SVGAGI. The length of the CDR3 is 16 residues. V dropped 2 bases and J dropped 1 base, with 13 bases sitting between them. CDR3 residues: CASSYPPDSRTDTQYF. The CDR3 nucleotides are TGTGCCAGCAGTTACCCCCCGGACAGCCGCACAGATACGCAGTATTTT.

The genes are TRBV5-1 and TRBJ1-1; 9 positions match TRBD1. V shed 4 bases and J 6 bases; nucleotides not matched to a gene: 7. The CDR3 consists of 14 residues. Germline values: CDR1 SGHRS, CDR2 YFSETQ. The CDR3 coding sequence is TGCGCCAGCAGCCCCGGGGGACAGGGCGCTGAAGCTTTCTTT. Its translation: CASSPGGQGAEAFF. The whole variable domain, remainder taken from reference TRBV5-1 and TRBJ1-1, is KAGVTQTPRYLIKTRGQQVTLSCSPISGHRSVSWYQQTPGQGLQFLFEYFSETQRNKGNFPGRFSGRQFSNSRSEMNVSTLELGDSALYLCASSPGGQGAEAFFGQGTRLTVV.

This clone was found once. This chain joins TRBV7-8 and TRBJ1-6; possible D gene TRBD1, 5 bases. The CDR3 is 15 amino acids. V lost 2 bases and J 8 bases, leaving 13 bases between the germline ends. Germline CDR1 and CDR2: SGHVS and FQNEAQ. In DNA form, the CDR3 reads TGTGCCAGCAGCTTATCTAGGCAGGGTTATTCACCCCTCCACTTT. Its translation is CASSLSRQGYSPLHF.

The CDR3 is CASSPASGLAGASYNEQFF. As DNA, the CDR3 is TGTGCCAGCAGCCCAGCCTCTGGCCTAGCGGGAGCCTCCTACAATGAGCAGTTCTTC. The chain couples TRBV7-9 to TRBJ2-1, with 10 bases aligning to TRBD2. Trimming removed 5 bases from V and 0 bases from J; junction bases left unmatched: 13. CDR3 length: 19 amino acids. Germline CDR1 reads SEHNR; CDR2 reads FQNEAQ (reference sequence).

This chain connects TRBV5-1 to TRBJ2-2; TRBD2 is a possible D gene (6 bases). The V end was cut by 5 bases, the J end by 6 bases, with 14 bases between. Germline CDR1 SGHRS, CDR2 YFSETQ. This CDR3 is 14 amino acids long. The CDR3 DNA is TGCGCCAGCAGACAACTAGCATCGTCCGGGGAGCTGTTTTTT. Translated, it gives CASRQLASSGELFF.

This clone came up a few times. The V call is TRBV13, the J call TRBJ1-1; 10 positions agree with TRBD1. V was pared by 5 bases and J by 4 bases, with 4 bases of the junction left unmatched. Germline V lookup: CDR1 PRHDT, CDR2 FYEKMQ (reference sequence). The length of the CDR3 is 14 residues. CDR3 DNA sequence: TGTGCCAGCAGCGCCGGACAGGGGGGCACTGAAGCTTTCTTT. It yields the protein CASSAGQGGTEAFF. Complete variable domain (other parts from reference TRBV13 and TRBJ1-1): AAGVIQSPRHLIKEKRETATLKCYPIPRHDTVYWYQQGPGQDPQFLISFYEKMQSDKGSIPDRFSAQQFSDYHSELNMSSLELGDSALYFCASSAGQGGTEAFFGQGTRLTVV.

A single count supports this clone. V is TRBV28 and J is TRBJ1-5; a possible D gene is TRBD1 (5 bases). V lost 3 bases to trimming and J lost 0 bases, with 6 bases between them. From germline, CDR1 is MDHEN and CDR2 SYDVKM. The CDR3 has 14 residues. The CDR3 protein is CASSFRGSNQPQHF. CDR3 nucleotides: TGTGCCAGCAGTTTTAGGGGTAGCAATCAGCCCCAGCATTTT.